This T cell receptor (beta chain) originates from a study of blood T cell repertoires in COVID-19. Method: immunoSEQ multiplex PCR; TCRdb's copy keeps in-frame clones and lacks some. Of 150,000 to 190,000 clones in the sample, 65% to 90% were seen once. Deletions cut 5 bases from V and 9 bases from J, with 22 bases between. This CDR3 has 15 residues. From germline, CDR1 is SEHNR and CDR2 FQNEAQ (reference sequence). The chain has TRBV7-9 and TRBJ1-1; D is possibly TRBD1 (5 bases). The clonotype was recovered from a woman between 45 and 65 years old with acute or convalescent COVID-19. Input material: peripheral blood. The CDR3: CASSDTLRGLFQAFF. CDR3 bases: TGTGCCAGCAGCGATACTCTGCGGGGCCTGTTTCAAGCTTTCTTT.